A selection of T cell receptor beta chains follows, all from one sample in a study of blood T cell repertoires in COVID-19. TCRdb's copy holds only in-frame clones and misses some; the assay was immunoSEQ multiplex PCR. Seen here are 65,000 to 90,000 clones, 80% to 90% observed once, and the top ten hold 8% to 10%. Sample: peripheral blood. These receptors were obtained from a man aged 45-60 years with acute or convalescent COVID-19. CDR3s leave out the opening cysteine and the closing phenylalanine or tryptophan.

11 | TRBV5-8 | ASPTGESSPLH
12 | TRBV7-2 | ASSLGIRGTEAF
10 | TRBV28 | ASSFRGWGYT
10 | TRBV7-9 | ASSLQGNTIY
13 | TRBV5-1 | ASSSGTGHDYGYT
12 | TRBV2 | ASSEWGRDSPLH
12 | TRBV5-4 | ASSRGQGDSPLH
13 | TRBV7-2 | ASSFGGGSYNEQF
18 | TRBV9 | ASSESELAGGPNFNNEQF
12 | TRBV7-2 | ASSFTRGNTEAF
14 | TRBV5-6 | ASSLRTGSRNQPQH
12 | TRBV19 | ASRTGQTNYGYT